This T cell receptor (beta chain) was captured by sequencing in a study of blood T cells in healthy people across ages. In the study overall: Per two T cells, template switching captured roughly one barcoded beta molecule.

Together with a sample-barcoded 5' primer, a J-beta primer mix was included in a second PCR lasting about 7 to 11 cycles. TCRdb itself ran the 5' RACE reads through MiXCR, one entry per CDR3 protein. The sample includes hundreds of thousands of distinct CDR3 sequences, roughly two fifths of them seen just once. This CDR3 region has 15 residues. Germline V CDR1 and CDR2: SGHRS, YFSETQ. V dropped 4 bases and J dropped 5; count of bases not matched to a gene: 6. Each donor's blood draw was approximately 10 milliliters of peripheral blood. The sequence was collected from a woman aged 60-75 years in good health. Sequenced material: blood. J is TRBJ2-2 and V is TRBV5-1, with 9 bases matching TRBD1. The chain's CDR3 is CASSPGTGQTGELFF. The CDR3 DNA sequence: TGCGCCAGCAGCCCGGGGACAGGGCAAACCGGGGAGCTGTTTTTT.